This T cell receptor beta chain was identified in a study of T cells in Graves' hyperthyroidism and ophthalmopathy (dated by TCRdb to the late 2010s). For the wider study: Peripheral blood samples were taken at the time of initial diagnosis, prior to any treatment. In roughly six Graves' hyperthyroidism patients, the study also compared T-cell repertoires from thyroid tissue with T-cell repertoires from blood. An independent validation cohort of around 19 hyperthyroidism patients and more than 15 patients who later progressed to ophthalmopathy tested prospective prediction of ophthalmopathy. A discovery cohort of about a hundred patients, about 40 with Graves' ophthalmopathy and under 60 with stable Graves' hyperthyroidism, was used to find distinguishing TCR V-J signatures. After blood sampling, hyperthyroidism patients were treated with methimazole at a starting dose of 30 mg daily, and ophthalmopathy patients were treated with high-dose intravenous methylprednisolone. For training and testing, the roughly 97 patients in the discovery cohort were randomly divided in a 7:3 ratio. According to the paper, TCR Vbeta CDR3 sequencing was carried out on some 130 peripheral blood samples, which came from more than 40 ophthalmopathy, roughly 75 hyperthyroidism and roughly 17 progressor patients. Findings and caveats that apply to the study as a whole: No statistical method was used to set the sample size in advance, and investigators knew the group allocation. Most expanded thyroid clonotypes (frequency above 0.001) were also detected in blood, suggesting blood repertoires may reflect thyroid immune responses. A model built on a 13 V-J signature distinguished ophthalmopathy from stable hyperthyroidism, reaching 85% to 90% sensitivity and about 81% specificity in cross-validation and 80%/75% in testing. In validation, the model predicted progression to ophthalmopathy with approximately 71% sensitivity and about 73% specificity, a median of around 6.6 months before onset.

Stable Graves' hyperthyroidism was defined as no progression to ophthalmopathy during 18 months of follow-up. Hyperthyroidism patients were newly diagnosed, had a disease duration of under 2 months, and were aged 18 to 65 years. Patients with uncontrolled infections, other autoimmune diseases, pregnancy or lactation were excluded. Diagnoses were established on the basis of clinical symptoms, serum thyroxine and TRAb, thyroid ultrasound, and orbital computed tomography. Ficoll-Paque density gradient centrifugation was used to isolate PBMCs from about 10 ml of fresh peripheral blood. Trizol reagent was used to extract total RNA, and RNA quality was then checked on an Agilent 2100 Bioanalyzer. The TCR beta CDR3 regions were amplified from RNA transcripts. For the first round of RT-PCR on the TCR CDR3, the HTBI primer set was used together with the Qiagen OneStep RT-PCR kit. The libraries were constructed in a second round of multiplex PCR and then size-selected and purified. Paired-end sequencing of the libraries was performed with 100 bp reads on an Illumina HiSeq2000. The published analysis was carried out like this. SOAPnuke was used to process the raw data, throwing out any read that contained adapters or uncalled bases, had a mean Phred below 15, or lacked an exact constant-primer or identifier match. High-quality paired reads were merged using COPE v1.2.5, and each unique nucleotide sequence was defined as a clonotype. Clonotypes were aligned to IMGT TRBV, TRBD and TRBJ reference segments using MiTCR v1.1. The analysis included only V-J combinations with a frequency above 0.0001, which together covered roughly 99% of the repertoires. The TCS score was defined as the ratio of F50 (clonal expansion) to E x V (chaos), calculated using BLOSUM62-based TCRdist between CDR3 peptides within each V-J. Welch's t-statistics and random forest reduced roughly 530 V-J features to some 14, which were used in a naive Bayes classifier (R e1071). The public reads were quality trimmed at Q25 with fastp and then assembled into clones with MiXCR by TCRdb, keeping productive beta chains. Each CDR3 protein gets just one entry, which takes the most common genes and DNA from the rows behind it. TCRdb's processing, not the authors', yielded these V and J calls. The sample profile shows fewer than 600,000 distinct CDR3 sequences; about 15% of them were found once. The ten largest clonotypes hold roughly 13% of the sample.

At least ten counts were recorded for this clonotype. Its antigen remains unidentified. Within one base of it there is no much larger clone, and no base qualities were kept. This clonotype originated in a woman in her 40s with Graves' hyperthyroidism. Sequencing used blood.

The nucleotide sequence is TGCAGTGCCGTGGGGACTAGCTCCTACAATGAGCAGTTCTTC. It translates as CSAVGTSSYNEQFF. The V gene is TRBV20-1 and the J gene is TRBJ2-1, with 8 middle bases fitting TRBD2. The CDR3, cysteine through phenylalanine, is 14 amino acids long. Only the CDR3 region is kept as DNA, spanning 42 bases read in frame from base 1. V has 6 bases trimmed and J has 0 bases trimmed; junction bases matching no gene number 4. For CDR1 and CDR2, the germline V gene (reference sequence) lists DFQATT and SNEGSKA.